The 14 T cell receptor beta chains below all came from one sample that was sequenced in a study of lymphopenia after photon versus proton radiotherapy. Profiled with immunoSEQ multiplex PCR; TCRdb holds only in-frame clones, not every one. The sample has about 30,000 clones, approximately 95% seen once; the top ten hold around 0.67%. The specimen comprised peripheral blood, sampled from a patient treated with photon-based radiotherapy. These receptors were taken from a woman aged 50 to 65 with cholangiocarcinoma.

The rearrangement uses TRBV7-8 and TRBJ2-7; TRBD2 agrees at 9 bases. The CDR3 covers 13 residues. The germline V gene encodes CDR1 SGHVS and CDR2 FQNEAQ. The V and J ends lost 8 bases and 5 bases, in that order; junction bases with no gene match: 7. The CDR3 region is CASGGGAPNEQYF. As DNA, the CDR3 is TGTGCCAGCGGCGGGGGGGCCCCGAACGAGCAGTACTTC.

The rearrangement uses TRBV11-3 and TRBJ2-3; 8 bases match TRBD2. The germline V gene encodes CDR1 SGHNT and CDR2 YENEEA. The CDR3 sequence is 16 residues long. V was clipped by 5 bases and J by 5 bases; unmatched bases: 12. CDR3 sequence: CASSPRSGGAGDTQYF. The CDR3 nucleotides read TGTGCCAGCAGCCCCAGGTCCGGGGGGGCCGGAGATACGCAGTATTTT.

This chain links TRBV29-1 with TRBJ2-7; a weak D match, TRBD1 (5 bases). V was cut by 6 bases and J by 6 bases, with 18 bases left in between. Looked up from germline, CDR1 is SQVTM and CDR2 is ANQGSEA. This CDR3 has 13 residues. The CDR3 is CSVYGDSQREQYF. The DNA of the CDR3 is TGCAGCGTATATGGTGACAGTCAACGCGAGCAGTACTTC.

CDR3 coding DNA: TGTGCCAGCAGTGAACAGCGACCTAACTATGGCTACACCTTC. Translation gives CASSEQRPNYGYTF. The genes are TRBV2 and TRBJ1-2; D remains ambiguous. V was clipped by 2 bases and J by 0 bases, with 7 bases between them. Germline V gene sequence: CDR1 SNHLY, CDR2 FYNNEI. The CDR3 has 14 residues.

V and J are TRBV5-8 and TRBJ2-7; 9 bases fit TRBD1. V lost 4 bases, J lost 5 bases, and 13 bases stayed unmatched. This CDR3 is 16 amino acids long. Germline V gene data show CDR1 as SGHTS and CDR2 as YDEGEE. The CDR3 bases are TGTGCCAGCAGCCGGAATCGACAGGGGGACTTGGACGAGCAGTACTTC. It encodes CASSRNRQGDLDEQYF.

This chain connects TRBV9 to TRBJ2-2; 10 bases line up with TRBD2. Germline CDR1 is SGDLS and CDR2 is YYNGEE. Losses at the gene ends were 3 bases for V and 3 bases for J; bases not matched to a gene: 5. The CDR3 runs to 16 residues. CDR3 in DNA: TGTGCCAGCAGCGAGCGGGGGGGCCTTTACACCGGGGAGCTGTTTTTT. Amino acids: CASSERGGLYTGELFF.

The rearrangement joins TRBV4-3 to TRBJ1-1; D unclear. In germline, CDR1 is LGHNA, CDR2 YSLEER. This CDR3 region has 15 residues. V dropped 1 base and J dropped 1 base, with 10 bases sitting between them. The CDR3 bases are TGCGCCAGCAGCCAAGGTCTTGAAGGGAACACTGAAGCTTTCTTT. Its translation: CASSQGLEGNTEAFF.

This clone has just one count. The CDR3 protein is CASSLGGTSGASTDTQYF. CDR3 nucleotide sequence: TGTGCCAGCAGCTTAGGAGGGACTAGCGGGGCTAGCACAGATACGCAGTATTTT. The chain employs TRBV11-3 and TRBJ2-3, with 13 bases aligning to TRBD2. The V segment lost 1 base and the J segment 0 bases; nucleotides outside the gene matches: 4. Per the germline V gene, CDR1 is SGHNT and CDR2 is YENEEA. The CDR3 runs 18 residues.

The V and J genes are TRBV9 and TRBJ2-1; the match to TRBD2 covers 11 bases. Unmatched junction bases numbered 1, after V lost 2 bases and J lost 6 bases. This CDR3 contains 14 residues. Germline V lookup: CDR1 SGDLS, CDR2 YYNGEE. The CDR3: CASSVSGGANEQFF. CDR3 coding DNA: TGTGCCAGCAGCGTTAGCGGGGGGGCCAATGAGCAGTTCTTC.

CDR3 protein: CASSFVGGNTEAFF. CDR3 coding DNA: TGTGCCAGCAGCTTCGTAGGTGGGAACACTGAAGCTTTCTTT. The chain links TRBV5-4 to TRBJ1-1; D is unresolved. The V end lost 2 bases, the J end lost 1 base, and 9 bases lay between the germline ends. From germline, CDR1 is SGHNT and CDR2 YYREEE (reference sequence). This CDR3 contains 14 residues. Supplemented by reference TRBV5-4 and TRBJ1-1, the full variable domain reads ETGVTQSPTHLIKTRGQQVTLRCSSQSGHNTVSWYQQALGQGPQFIFQYYREEENGRGNFPPRFSGLQFPNYSSELNVNALELDDSALYLCASSFVGGNTEAFFGQGTRLTVV.

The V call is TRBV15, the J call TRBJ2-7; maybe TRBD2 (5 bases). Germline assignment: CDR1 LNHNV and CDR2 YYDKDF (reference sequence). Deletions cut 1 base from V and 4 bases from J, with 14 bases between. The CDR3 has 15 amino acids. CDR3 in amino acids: CATSRVLGGNYEQYF. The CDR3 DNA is TGTGCCACCAGCAGAGTGTTAGGAGGAAATTACGAGCAGTACTTC.

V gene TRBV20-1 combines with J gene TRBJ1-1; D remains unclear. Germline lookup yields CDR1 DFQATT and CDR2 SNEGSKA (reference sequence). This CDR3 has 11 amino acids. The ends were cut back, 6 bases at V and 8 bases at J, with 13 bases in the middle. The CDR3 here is CSAKSATEAFF. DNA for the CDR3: TGCAGTGCCAAATCAGCGACCGAAGCTTTCTTT.

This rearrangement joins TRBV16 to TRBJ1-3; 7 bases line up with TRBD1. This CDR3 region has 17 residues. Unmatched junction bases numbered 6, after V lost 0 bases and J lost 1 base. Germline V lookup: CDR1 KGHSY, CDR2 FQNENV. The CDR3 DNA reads TGTGCCAGCAGCCAATCCCGTCAGGGGGGATCTGGAAACACCATATATTTT. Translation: CASSQSRQGGSGNTIYF.

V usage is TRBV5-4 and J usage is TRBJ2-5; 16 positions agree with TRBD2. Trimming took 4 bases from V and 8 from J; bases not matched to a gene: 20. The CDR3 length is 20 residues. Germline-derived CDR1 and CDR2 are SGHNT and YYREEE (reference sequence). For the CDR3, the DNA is TGTGCCAGCAGCGATCTGGCGGGACTAGCGGGGGGGCGTGACTGGGAAACCCAGTACTTC. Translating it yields CASSDLAGLAGGRDWETQYF.